Shown below are 25 T cell receptor beta chains from a single sample sequenced in a study of beta chain features in type 1 diabetes. Since all of the isolated RNA was reverse transcribed, expressed TCRB transcripts were what got sequenced. TCRdb's copy holds only in-frame clones and misses some; the assay was immunoSEQ multiplex PCR. The sample comprises 850,000 to 900,000 clones, 17% of which are singletons, and 0.02% to 0.025% rests with the top ten. Input material: naive CD4+ T cells from blood. Source of these receptors: a woman aged 18-35 years in good health.

This clone was counted a few times. V gene TRBV11-2 combines with J gene TRBJ2-1, with 7 bases fitting TRBD2. The junction had 15 bases not matched to a gene; V was cut back by 1 base and J by 6 bases. This CDR3 contains 18 residues. Germline CDR1 SGHAT, CDR2 FQNNGV. The CDR3 spells CASSLGRGPAGTTNEQFF. As DNA, the CDR3 is TGTGCCAGCAGCTTAGGTAGAGGTCCGGCCGGGACTACCAATGAGCAGTTCTTC.

This clone appeared a few times. J is TRBJ2-1 and V is TRBV7-9; no reliable D call. In germline, CDR1 is SEHNR, CDR2 FQNEAQ (reference sequence). Trimming shortened V by 2 bases and J by 6 bases, and 14 bases separated the two germline ends. The CDR3 totals 15 residues. CDR3 sequence reads: CASSLTPRTVNEQFF. DNA of the CDR3: TGTGCCAGCAGCTTAACCCCCAGAACCGTCAATGAGCAGTTCTTC. Together with reference TRBV7-9 and TRBJ2-1, the CDR3 gives the full variable domain: DTGVSQNPRHKITKRGQNVTFRCDPISEHNRLYWYRQTLGQGPEFLTYFQNEAQLEKSRLLSDRFSAERPKGSFSTLEIQRTEQGDSAMYLCASSLTPRTVNEQFFGPGTRLTVL.

This chain joins TRBV4-2 and TRBJ2-5, with D perhaps matching TRBD1 or TRBD2 (5 bases each). This CDR3 spans 16 amino acids. V gave up 4 bases and J gave up 7 bases, with 22 bases separating them. Germline CDR1 and CDR2: LGHNA and YNFKEQ. The CDR3 bases are TGTGCCAGCAGCCTCCCACCCGGGACGACCCCAGGGACCCAGTACTTC. This codes for CASSLPPGTTPGTQYF.

The chain combines TRBV7-2 with TRBJ1-2; no definite D call. The germline V gene encodes CDR1 SGHTA and CDR2 FQGNSA. CDR3 length: 14 amino acids. Trimming shortened V by 5 bases and J by 4 bases, and 14 bases separated the two germline ends. CDR3 DNA sequence: TGTGCCAGCAGCCCTGTAGACCGTCCCTATGGCTACACCTTC. Encoded protein: CASSPVDRPYGYTF.

This clone was picked up a small number of times. The chain is built from TRBV4-3 and TRBJ1-2; D gene ambiguous. CDR1 is LGHNA, CDR2 YSLEER, per germline. V dropped 1 base and J dropped 4 bases, with 7 bases sitting between them. This CDR3 is 13 amino acids long. CDR3 protein: CASSQALGYGYTF. CDR3 sequence (DNA): TGCGCCAGCAGCCAAGCACTGGGCTATGGCTACACCTTC.

This rearrangement joins TRBV2 to TRBJ1-1, with a possible D match to TRBD1 (6 bases). Between the trimmed V and J ends, which lost 4 bases and 3 bases, there was a span of 12 bases. The CDR3 totals 14 residues. Germline assignment: CDR1 SNHLY and CDR2 FYNNEI. CDR3 sequence (DNA): TGTGCCAGCAGTGTCCGAGGGGGGGACACTGAAGCTTTCTTT. It codes for CASSVRGGDTEAFF.

The chain uses TRBV18 and TRBJ2-7; tentative D call: TRBD1 (6 bases). Germline CDR1 and CDR2: KGHSH and LQKENI. Trimming removed 2 bases at V and 0 bases at J, with 11 bases between. CDR3 length equals 15 residues. This chain's CDR3 is CASSPTGLNSYEQYF. In DNA, the CDR3 is TGTGCCAGCTCACCAACAGGGTTAAACTCCTACGAGCAGTACTTC.

This sequence joins TRBV28 and TRBJ1-2; 9 bases align to TRBD1. Germline lookup yields CDR1 MDHEN and CDR2 SYDVKM. CDR3 length: 15 residues. V was clipped by 9 bases and J by 5 bases; unmatched bases: 13. The CDR3, as DNA: TGTGCCAGTGCCCCGGGACAGGGAAGGTGGTATGGCTACACCTTC. Translation gives CASAPGQGRWYGYTF.

This clone came up a few times. The chain links TRBV9 to TRBJ2-1; 12 nucleotides match TRBD2. With 4 bases clipped from V and 3 bases from J, the junction kept 14 bases outside the gene matches. This CDR3 has 19 amino acids. Germline V gene lookup returns CDR1 SGDLS and CDR2 YYNGEE. The CDR3 reads CASSPPRASGREIYNEQFF. The CDR3 DNA reads TGTGCCAGCAGCCCCCCCCGGGCTAGCGGGAGGGAGATCTACAATGAGCAGTTCTTC.

The V call is TRBV7-8, the J call TRBJ2-7; D is possibly TRBD1 or TRBD2 (5 bases each). Germline CDR1 reads SGHVS; CDR2 reads FQNEAQ. This CDR3 contains 15 residues. Trimming removed 2 bases from V and 6 bases from J, with 17 bases in between. The CDR3 sequence is CASSLRDPGLGEQYF. The CDR3 DNA reads TGTGCCAGCAGCTTACGGGATCCAGGGCTCGGCGAGCAGTACTTC.

The rearrangement links TRBV6-1 to TRBJ1-2; D is possibly TRBD1 (5 bases). The CDR3 extends over 14 amino acids. Germline lookup yields CDR1 MNHNS and CDR2 SASEGT. Between the trimmed V and J ends, which lost 1 base and 1 base, there was a span of 7 bases. The CDR3 spells CASSEDRLNYGYTF. CDR3 in DNA: TGTGCCAGCAGTGAAGACAGGCTTAACTATGGCTACACCTTC.

The V and J genes are TRBV7-2 and TRBJ2-3; no definite D call. Trimming pared 5 bases from V and 0 bases from J, leaving 12 bases between. The CDR3 spans 15 residues. Germline CDR1 reads SGHTA; CDR2 reads FQGNSA. Here the CDR3 reads CASSPGSGSTDTQYF. The CDR3 DNA follows: TGTGCCAGCAGCCCTGGGTCGGGTAGCACAGATACGCAGTATTTT.

The chain joins TRBV6-1 to TRBJ2-3; 10 positions agree with TRBD2. Germline-derived CDR1 and CDR2 are MNHNS and SASEGT. V shed 4 bases, J shed 0 bases, and the junction held 10 bases outside the gene matches. The CDR3 totals 18 residues. The CDR3 DNA is TGTGCCAGCAGTGCCCGGGGCCGGACTAGCGGAAGCACAGATACGCAGTATTTT. Amino acid sequence: CASSARGRTSGSTDTQYF.

V usage is TRBV5-1 and J usage is TRBJ2-5; D might be TRBD2 (5 bases). The V end lost 2 bases, the J end lost 0 bases, and 5 bases lay between the germline ends. CDR1 is SGHRS and CDR2 is YFSETQ in the germline V gene. The CDR3 runs 13 residues. The DNA for the CDR3 is TGCGCCAGCAGCTTCGGGAACCAAGAGACCCAGTACTTC. Protein: CASSFGNQETQYF.

This chain uses TRBV9 with TRBJ2-1; possible D gene TRBD2, 5 bases. This CDR3 is 17 amino acids long. Deletions cut 0 bases from V and 3 bases from J, with 16 bases between. The germline gives CDR1 SGDLS, CDR2 YYNGEE. Here the CDR3 reads CASSVAGGQTVYNEQFF. The CDR3 nucleotides read TGTGCCAGCAGCGTAGCGGGCGGGCAGACCGTCTACAATGAGCAGTTCTTC.

The chain couples TRBV7-2 to TRBJ1-1, with TRBD1 as a possible D gene (5 bases). Germline CDR1 reads SGHTA; CDR2 reads FQGNSA. The CDR3 totals 16 residues. Trimming pared 0 bases from V and 11 bases from J, leaving 22 bases between. The CDR3 sequence is CASSLASPQYSGGAFF. The CDR3 DNA reads as TGTGCCAGCAGCTTAGCGAGTCCACAGTACAGCGGGGGGGCTTTCTTT.

This sequence joins TRBV19 and TRBJ1-1; 10 bases map to TRBD1. Germline loops: CDR1 LNHDA, CDR2 SQIVND (reference sequence). The CDR3 extends over 16 amino acids. V lost 4 bases, J lost 0 bases, and 5 bases stayed unmatched. For the CDR3, the DNA is TGTGCCAGTAGTAAGGGACAGGGGAGGATGAACACTGAAGCTTTCTTT. As protein: CASSKGQGRMNTEAFF.

The chain is built from TRBV4-2 and TRBJ2-6, with D hard to call. V lost 0 bases and J lost 1, with 10 bases in between. Germline V gene sequence: CDR1 LGHNA, CDR2 YNFKEQ. The CDR3 sequence is 17 residues long. CDR3 DNA sequence: TGTGCCAGCAGCCAAGATTATAGGGAATCTGGGGCCAACGTCCTGACTTTC. Translation gives CASSQDYRESGANVLTF.

The chain is built from TRBV28 and TRBJ2-7; possibly TRBD1 for D (6 bases). Trimming stripped 5 bases from V and 2 bases from J, with 16 bases between. Germline V CDR1 and CDR2: MDHEN, SYDVKM. CDR3 length equals 15 residues. The CDR3, as DNA: TGTGCCAGCAGTCCAGGGACACAGGGAACCTACGAGCAGTACTTC. It translates to CASSPGTQGTYEQYF.

The gene calls are TRBV7-2 and TRBJ2-1, with D possibly TRBD1 on 6 matching bases. The CDR3 contains 15 residues. CDR1 is SGHTA, CDR2 FQGNSA, per germline. The V gene lost 5 bases and the J gene lost 7 bases, with 18 bases spanning the gap. For the CDR3, the DNA is TGTGCCAGCAGCCCCAGGGGTTTGCCGGGGAATGAGCAGTTCTTC. Translating gives CASSPRGLPGNEQFF.

This clone showed up just a few times. The sample carries other DNA sequences with the same CDR3. The chain combines TRBV25-1 with TRBJ1-4, with D possibly being TRBD1 (6 bases). Trimming removed 6 bases at V and 0 bases at J, with 11 bases between. The CDR3 covers 15 residues. Looked up from germline, CDR1 is MGHDK and CDR2 is SYGVNS. The CDR3 here is CASSPGGSTNEKLFF. CDR3 DNA sequence: TGTGCCAGCAGCCCGGGGGGCTCAACTAATGAAAAACTGTTTTTT.

The sample holds a few counts of this clone. V gene TRBV5-4 combines with J gene TRBJ2-5; 8 bases line up with TRBD2. J was trimmed by 5 bases and V by 2 bases; bases with no gene match: 11. The CDR3 is 16 amino acids. Per the germline V gene, CDR1 is SGHNT and CDR2 is YYREEE (reference sequence). CDR3 bases: TGTGCCAGCAGCTTTCGCGGGAGGCGGTCGCGGGAGACCCAGTACTTC. Translation gives CASSFRGRRSRETQYF.

This clone showed up just a few times. The V gene is TRBV2, the J gene TRBJ1-1; no firm D call. The CDR3 contains 13 residues. V was clipped by 5 bases and J by 2 bases, with 9 bases between them. CDR1 SNHLY and CDR2 FYNNEI come from the germline V gene. CDR3 sequence (DNA): TGTGCCAGCAGTTACGGGCGAAACACTGAAGCTTTCTTT. It codes for CASSYGRNTEAFF.

V is TRBV4-1 and J is TRBJ1-1, with D possibly matching TRBD1 (5 bases). The CDR3 consists of 16 residues. V lost 0 bases to trimming and J lost 1 base, with 12 bases between them. Germline V CDR1 and CDR2: MGHRA, YSYEKL. The CDR3 loop is CASSQDVGGRNTEAFF. As DNA, the CDR3 is TGCGCCAGCAGCCAAGACGTCGGGGGAAGGAACACTGAAGCTTTCTTT.

The table lists this clone with a few counts. The chain combines TRBV19 with TRBJ2-3; weak D call: TRBD1 (5 bases). V dropped 3 bases and J dropped 4 bases, with 17 bases sitting between them. Germline CDR1 reads LNHDA; CDR2 reads SQIVND (reference sequence). The CDR3 spans 16 residues. The CDR3 region is CASSIRQGPWSDTQYF. CDR3 nucleotide sequence: TGTGCCAGTAGTATCCGCCAGGGCCCCTGGTCAGATACGCAGTATTTT. Looking up the rest from reference TRBV19 and TRBJ2-3 gives the full variable domain: DGGITQSPKYLFRKEGQNVTLSCEQNLNHDAMYWYRQDPGQGLRLIYYSQIVNDFQKGDIAEGYSVSREKKESFPLTVTSAQKNPTAFYLCASSIRQGPWSDTQYFGPGTRLTVL.